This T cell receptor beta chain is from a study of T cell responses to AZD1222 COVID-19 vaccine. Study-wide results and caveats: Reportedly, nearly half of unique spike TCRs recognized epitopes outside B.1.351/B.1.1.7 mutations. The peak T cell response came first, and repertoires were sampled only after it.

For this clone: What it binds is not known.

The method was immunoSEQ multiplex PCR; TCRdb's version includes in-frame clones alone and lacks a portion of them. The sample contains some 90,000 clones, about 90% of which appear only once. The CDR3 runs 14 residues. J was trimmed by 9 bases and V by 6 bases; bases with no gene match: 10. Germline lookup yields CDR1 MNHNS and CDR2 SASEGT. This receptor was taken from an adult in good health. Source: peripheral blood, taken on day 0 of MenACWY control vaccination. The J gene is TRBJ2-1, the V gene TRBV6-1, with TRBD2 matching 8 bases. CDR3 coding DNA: TGTGCCAGCAGACCGGGACTAGGGTGGGGTGAGCAGTTCTTC. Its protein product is CASRPGLGWGEQFF.